Presented here are 32 T cell receptor beta chains from one specimen sequenced in a study of shared clonotypes between healthy human individuals. CD45RO-negative cells were positively selected for CCR7, leaving out terminally differentiated effector memory CD45RA+ cells. Using immunoSEQ multiplex PCR, the repertoire was profiled, and TCRdb retains in-frame clones only, with some absent. The table has 1.5 million to 2.5 million clones, 85% to 95% seen once. The sample taken for sequencing was naive CD8+ T cells sorted from blood. The receptors here all came from a man aged 18 to 35 in good health.

V usage is TRBV18 and J usage is TRBJ2-1; the D is unclear. Between the trimmed V and J ends, which lost 0 bases and 7 bases, there was a span of 13 bases. The CDR3 spans 15 residues. CDR1 and CDR2 from the germline V gene are KGHSH and LQKENI. DNA of the CDR3: TGTGCCAGCTCACCACCGATAGGGCTGGGGAATGAGCAGTTCTTC. Its translation: CASSPPIGLGNEQFF.

This clone has a single count. V and J are TRBV5-1 and TRBJ2-1, with D tentatively TRBD1 (6 bases). The CDR3 is made up of 13 amino acids. The germline V gene has CDR1 SGHRS and CDR2 YFSETQ. V gave up 5 bases and J gave up 5 bases, with 11 bases separating them. CDR3: CASRLTGNNEQFF. CDR3 bases: TGCGCCAGCAGATTAACAGGGAACAATGAGCAGTTCTTC.

This clone was recorded only once. The rearrangement uses TRBV4-3 and TRBJ1-2; 7 nucleotides match TRBD1. CDR1 is LGHNA, CDR2 YSLEER, per germline. The CDR3 extends over 15 amino acids. Unmatched junction bases numbered 8, after V lost 4 bases and J lost 3 bases. The CDR3 DNA reads TGCGCCAGCAGCCCGAACAGGGGAGATTACTATGGCTACACCTTC. This codes for CASSPNRGDYYGYTF.

The chain is built from TRBV16 and TRBJ1-2; maybe TRBD1 (6 bases). With 0 bases removed from V and 3 bases from J, the gap between germline ends came to 14 bases. The germline gives CDR1 KGHSY, CDR2 FQNENV. This CDR3 is built from 16 residues. CDR3: CASSQSTGQGYYGYTF. The CDR3 nucleotides read TGTGCCAGCAGCCAATCGACGGGGCAGGGGTACTATGGCTACACCTTC.

The V gene is TRBV7-9, the J gene TRBJ2-7, with D possibly called TRBD1 or TRBD2 (5 bases each). The length of the CDR3 is 16 residues. The germline V gene has CDR1 SEHNR and CDR2 FQNEAQ (reference sequence). Trimming took 2 bases from V and 2 from J, leaving 16 bases between them. DNA for the CDR3: TGTGCCAGCAGCTTACCGAGGGGTGATCGCCCCTACGAGCAGTACTTC. Protein sequence: CASSLPRGDRPYEQYF.

V is TRBV12-5 and J is TRBJ2-7, with D maybe TRBD2 (5 bases). Trimming shortened V by 1 base and J by 7 bases, and 11 bases separated the two germline ends. The CDR3 has 13 amino acids. From germline, CDR1 is LGHNT and CDR2 FRNRAP. CDR3 in amino acids: CASGLEFTGEQYF. The CDR3 region has the DNA TGTGCTAGTGGTTTGGAGTTCACGGGAGAGCAGTACTTC.

This rearrangement joins TRBV6-5 to TRBJ2-3; D might be TRBD2 (6 bases). V lost 8 bases and J lost 2, with 11 bases in between. This CDR3 is 13 amino acids long. CDR1 is MNHEY, CDR2 SVGAGI, per germline. The CDR3 is CASATSFTDTQYF. In nucleotides, the CDR3 is TGTGCCAGCGCTACTAGCTTCACAGATACGCAGTATTTT.

Comment on this clone: This specimen includes other DNA sequences encoding the same CDR3. The genes are TRBV28 and TRBJ2-7; D is unclear. Between the trimmed V and J ends, which lost 4 bases and 3 bases, there was a span of 7 bases. The CDR3 has 12 residues. Germline CDR1 is MDHEN and CDR2 is SYDVKM. The CDR3 DNA follows: TGTGCCAGCAGTTCGGACGGCTACGAGCAGTACTTC. This codes for CASSSDGYEQYF. Full variable domain (missing parts from reference TRBV28 and TRBJ2-7): DVKVTQSSRYLVKRTGEKVFLECVQDMDHENMFWYRQDPGLGLRLIYFSYDVKMKEKGDIPEGYSVSREKKERFSLILESASTNQTSMYLCASSSDGYEQYFGPGTRLTVT.

The rearrangement uses TRBV4-3 and TRBJ2-1; 14 nucleotides agree with TRBD2. J was trimmed by 7 bases and V by 4 bases; bases with no gene match: 9. The CDR3 has 17 residues. CDR1 LGHNA and CDR2 YSLEER come from the germline V gene. The CDR3 coding sequence is TGCGCCAGCAGCCGAGAGACTAGCGGGAGGGCCCAGAATGAGCAGTTCTTC. It specifies CASSRETSGRAQNEQFF.

The chain uses TRBV5-1 and TRBJ2-1; TRBD1 matches 7 bases. The junction had 14 bases not matched to a gene; V was cut back by 4 bases and J by 7 bases. In germline, CDR1 is SGHRS, CDR2 YFSETQ. The CDR3 has 16 residues. The CDR3 DNA follows: TGCGCCAGCAGCCATTTAGGAGACAGGGTGGGGAATGAGCAGTTCTTC. Translating it yields CASSHLGDRVGNEQFF.

This clone was recorded a few times. The chain is built from TRBV9 and TRBJ2-2, with 9 bases identical to TRBD1. The CDR3 sequence is 16 residues long. The germline V gene encodes CDR1 SGDLS and CDR2 YYNGEE. The ends lost 4 bases at V and 3 bases at J; junction bases unmatched: 7. The CDR3 region is CASSPATGGYTGELFF. CDR3 coding DNA: TGTGCCAGCAGCCCCGCTACAGGGGGCTACACCGGGGAGCTGTTTTTT. The full variable domain, completed using reference TRBV9 and TRBJ2-2, is DSGVTQTPKHLITATGQRVTLRCSPRSGDLSVYWYQQSLDQGLQFLIQYYNGEERAKGNILERFSAQQFPDLHSELNLSSLELGDSALYFCASSPATGGYTGELFFGEGSRLTVL.

The chain couples TRBV2 to TRBJ2-7; 7 bases map to TRBD2. This CDR3 contains 14 residues. Trimming removed 6 bases from V and 3 bases from J; junction bases left unmatched: 8. The germline CDR1 and CDR2 sequences are SNHLY and FYNNEI. The CDR3 protein is CASRAGDGHYEQYF. In nucleotides, the CDR3 is TGTGCCAGCAGGGCGGGGGACGGCCACTACGAGCAGTACTTC.

This rearrangement joins TRBV11-2 to TRBJ2-7; maybe TRBD2 (5 bases). The germline gives CDR1 SGHAT, CDR2 FQNNGV. Trimming took 1 base from V and 7 from J, leaving 20 bases between them. The CDR3 is made up of 16 amino acids. CDR3 sequence reads: CASSLGGGAWPGEQYF. DNA of the CDR3: TGTGCCAGCAGCTTAGGAGGAGGAGCCTGGCCGGGGGAGCAGTACTTC.

This chain uses TRBV9 with TRBJ2-5, with 13 bases aligning to TRBD2. This CDR3 comprises 16 residues. Germline V gives CDR1 SGDLS, CDR2 YYNGEE. With V trimmed by 3 bases and J by 4 bases, 6 bases remained unmatched. CDR3 sequence reads: CASSAGTSGNIETQYF. DNA of the CDR3: TGTGCCAGCAGCGCCGGGACTAGCGGGAACATAGAGACCCAGTACTTC.

V usage is TRBV14 and J usage is TRBJ2-7; D may be TRBD2 (5 bases). Germline lookup yields CDR1 SGHDN and CDR2 FVKESK. V was cut by 1 base and J by 2 bases, with 12 bases left in between. The CDR3 is 15 residues long. This chain's CDR3 is CASSQVSDWTYEQYF. The CDR3 DNA is TGTGCCAGCAGCCAAGTATCGGACTGGACCTACGAGCAGTACTTC.

This chain connects TRBV27 to TRBJ2-7, with unresolved D. V shed 6 bases and J shed 0 bases, with 12 bases lying between them. The CDR3 has 14 residues. Germline V gene data show CDR1 as MNHEY and CDR2 as SMNVEV (reference sequence). As DNA, the CDR3 is TGTGCCAGCAGGCACCAGACTGTCTCCTACGAGCAGTACTTC. Its protein product is CASRHQTVSYEQYF.

This chain connects TRBV13 to TRBJ1-1; D may be TRBD1 (5 bases). Germline V gene sequence: CDR1 PRHDT, CDR2 FYEKMQ (reference sequence). The CDR3 spans 16 residues. V gave up 7 bases and J gave up 0 bases, with 18 bases separating them. Here the CDR3 reads CASIPRGSLMNTEAFF. The CDR3 coding sequence is TGTGCCAGCATCCCGAGGGGATCGCTCATGAACACTGAAGCTTTCTTT.

V usage is TRBV6-6 and J usage is TRBJ2-2; D perhaps matches TRBD1 (6 bases). Germline values: CDR1 MNHNY, CDR2 SVGAGI (reference sequence). The V end was cut by 2 bases, the J end by 8 bases, with 18 bases between. The length of the CDR3 is 16 residues. Here the CDR3 reads CASSYLRGRDRGELFF. The CDR3 DNA is TGTGCCAGCAGTTACCTCAGGGGAAGGGATCGGGGGGAGCTGTTTTTT.

The sample holds one count of this clone. The chain has TRBV6-5 and TRBJ1-2; TRBD1 matches 7 bases. Germline values: CDR1 MNHEY, CDR2 SVGAGI. With 2 bases clipped from V and 3 bases from J, the junction kept 3 bases outside the gene matches. This CDR3 comprises 14 residues. CDR3 nucleotides: TGTGCCAGCAGTTACGAGGGGGCGGACTATGGCTACACCTTC. This gives the protein CASSYEGADYGYTF.

The sample holds one count of this clone. This specimen includes other DNA sequences encoding the same CDR3. The rearrangement uses TRBV19 and TRBJ2-1; 9 bases line up with TRBD2. This CDR3 spans 15 amino acids. Germline loops: CDR1 LNHDA, CDR2 SQIVND (reference sequence). V was pared by 3 bases and J by 1 base, with 1 base of the junction left unmatched. The CDR3 here is CASSISGSSYNEQFF. The DNA for the CDR3 is TGTGCCAGTAGTATTAGCGGGAGTTCCTACAATGAGCAGTTCTTC.

Details on this clone: The sample has other DNA sequences that encode this CDR3 too. The V and J genes are TRBV4-1 and TRBJ2-7, with D maybe TRBD2 (6 bases). With 3 bases removed from V and 2 bases from J, the gap between germline ends came to 8 bases. Germline V gene lookup returns CDR1 MGHRA and CDR2 YSYEKL. The CDR3 has 13 amino acids. The CDR3 here is CASSHSGPYEQYF. The CDR3 DNA is TGCGCCAGCAGCCATAGCGGCCCCTACGAGCAGTACTTC.

On this clone: The sample holds other DNA sequences that translate to the same CDR3. V usage is TRBV4-3 and J usage is TRBJ2-7; perhaps TRBD1 as D (6 bases). V lost 4 bases and J lost 1, with 8 bases in between. Germline V lookup: CDR1 LGHNA, CDR2 YSLEER. The CDR3 spans 13 residues. Written as DNA, the CDR3 is TGCGCCAGCAGCCGCGGACAGTCCTACGAGCAGTACTTC. Protein sequence: CASSRGQSYEQYF.

This sequence joins TRBV6-6 and TRBJ1-1; a possible D gene is TRBD1 (5 bases). The CDR3 has 13 amino acids. V was shortened by 4 bases and J by 4 bases, with 10 bases between the two germline ends. The germline gives CDR1 MNHNY, CDR2 SVGAGI (reference sequence). The CDR3 protein is CASSLERGTEAFF. The CDR3 nucleotides are TGTGCCAGCAGTTTAGAAAGGGGCACTGAAGCTTTCTTT.

The genes are TRBV10-3 and TRBJ1-1; D gene ambiguous. The ends were cut back, 3 bases at V and 3 bases at J, with 5 bases in the middle. This CDR3 contains 12 residues. CDR1 and CDR2 (germline): ENHRY, SYGVKD. The CDR3 nucleotides are TGTGCCATCAGTGAAAAGGACACTGAAGCTTTCTTT. Protein: CAISEKDTEAFF.

The rearrangement uses TRBV30 and TRBJ2-7; TRBD1 matches 12 bases. V shed 0 bases, J shed 7 bases, and the junction held 16 bases outside the gene matches. The CDR3 consists of 18 residues. CDR1 is GTSNPN, CDR2 SVGIG, per germline (reference sequence). The CDR3 DNA follows: TGTGCCTGGAGTGTACCGGCCGAAACCTGGGACAGGGGGCAAGAGCAGTACTTC. This gives the protein CAWSVPAETWDRGQEQYF.

V gene TRBV7-6 combines with J gene TRBJ1-1, with 9 bases aligning to TRBD1. The junction had 11 bases not matched to a gene; V was cut back by 5 bases and J by 4 bases. CDR1 and CDR2 (germline): SGHVS, FNYEAQ. The CDR3 totals 16 residues. CDR3 nucleotide sequence: TGTGCCAGCAGCCCTATTCGTGTACAGGGGGCCACTGAAGCTTTCTTT. Encoded protein: CASSPIRVQGATEAFF.

This clone was found a few times. The V gene is TRBV2, the J gene TRBJ1-4; no clear D gene. V was trimmed by 3 bases and J by 4 bases, leaving 9 bases between them. CDR1 and CDR2 (germline): SNHLY, FYNNEI. This CDR3 has 14 amino acids. The DNA of the CDR3 is TGTGCCAGCAGTGATGCAGCCCTTAATGAAAAACTGTTTTTT. Encoded protein: CASSDAALNEKLFF.

For the CDR3, the DNA is TGTGCCAGTAGTGCCCGGACAGGGTCCGAGCAGTACTTC. Translation: CASSARTGSEQYF. The chain employs TRBV19 and TRBJ2-7; 8 nucleotides line up with TRBD1. The V and J ends lost 5 bases and 6 bases, in that order; junction bases with no gene match: 6. From germline, CDR1 is LNHDA and CDR2 SQIVND (reference sequence). The CDR3 extends over 13 amino acids.

V usage is TRBV6-7 and J usage is TRBJ2-7; perhaps TRBD1 as D (6 bases). TRBV6-7 has ORF status, its function being uncertain. This CDR3 has 13 residues. The CDR3 protein is CTRVGAGTYEQYF. The CDR3 nucleotides are TGTACTCGCGTGGGGGCCGGTACCTACGAGCAGTACTTC.

The chain has TRBV6-5 and TRBJ1-1; TRBD1 matches at 7 bases. The CDR3 consists of 15 residues. With V trimmed by 2 bases and J by 7 bases, 10 bases remained unmatched. CDR1 is MNHEY, CDR2 SVGAGI, per germline. CDR3 DNA: TGTGCCAGCAGTTACGGGATCGGGACAGAAGATGAAGCTTTCTTT. Translating it yields CASSYGIGTEDEAFF.

The chain is built from TRBV6-5 and TRBJ1-6; D is uncertain. CDR1 is MNHEY and CDR2 is SVGAGI in the germline V gene. The CDR3 loop spans 16 amino acids. V was cut by 4 bases and J by 10 bases, with 20 bases left in between. CDR3 sequence reads: CASSSPFGGIGSPLHF. For the CDR3, the DNA is TGTGCCAGCAGTTCCCCCTTCGGAGGCATAGGATCACCCCTCCACTTT.

V is TRBV27 and J is TRBJ2-1, with D maybe TRBD2 (6 bases). The CDR3 consists of 14 residues. Trimming removed 2 bases from V and 5 bases from J, with 10 bases in between. Germline V gives CDR1 MNHEY, CDR2 SMNVEV (reference sequence). As DNA, the CDR3 is TGTGCCAGCAGTTTAGGGGGGAGCCACAATGAGCAGTTCTTC. Translating it yields CASSLGGSHNEQFF.